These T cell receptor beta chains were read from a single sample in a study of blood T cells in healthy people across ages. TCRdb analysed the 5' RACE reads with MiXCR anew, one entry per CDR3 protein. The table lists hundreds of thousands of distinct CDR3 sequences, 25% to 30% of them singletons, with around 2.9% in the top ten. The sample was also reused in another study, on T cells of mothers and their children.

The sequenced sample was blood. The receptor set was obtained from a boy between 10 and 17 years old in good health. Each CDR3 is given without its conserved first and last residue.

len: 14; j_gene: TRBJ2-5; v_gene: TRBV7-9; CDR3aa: ASSFLGSTSQETQY
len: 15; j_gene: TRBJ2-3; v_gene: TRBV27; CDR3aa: ASSQLAGALSTDTQY
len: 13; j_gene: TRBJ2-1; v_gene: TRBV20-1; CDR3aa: SARAVLAGYNEQF
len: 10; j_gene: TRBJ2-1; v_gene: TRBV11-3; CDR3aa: ASSLKPTEQF
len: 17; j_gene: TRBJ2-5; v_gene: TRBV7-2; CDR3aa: ASSPTQGLAGVRRETQY
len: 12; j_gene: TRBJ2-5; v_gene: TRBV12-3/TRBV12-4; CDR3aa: ASRAAGARETQY
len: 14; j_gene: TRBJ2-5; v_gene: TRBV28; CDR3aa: ASSLTSGGTQETQY
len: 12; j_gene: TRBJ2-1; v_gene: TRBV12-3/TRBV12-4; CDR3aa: ASSRDITYNEQF
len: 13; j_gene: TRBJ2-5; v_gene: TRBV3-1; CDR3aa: ASSQEFRGRETQY
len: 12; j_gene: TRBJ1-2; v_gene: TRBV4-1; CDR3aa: ASSQDRGLNGYT
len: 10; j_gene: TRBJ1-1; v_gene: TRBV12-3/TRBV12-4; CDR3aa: ASSLESGEAF
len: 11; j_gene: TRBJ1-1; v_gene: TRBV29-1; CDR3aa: SVARRMNTEAF
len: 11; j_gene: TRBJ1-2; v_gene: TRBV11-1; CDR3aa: ASSPQGSHGYT
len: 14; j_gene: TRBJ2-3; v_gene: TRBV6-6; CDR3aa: ASSYPQGGVTDTQY
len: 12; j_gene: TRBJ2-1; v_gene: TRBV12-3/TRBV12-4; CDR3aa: AGASGLLSDEQF
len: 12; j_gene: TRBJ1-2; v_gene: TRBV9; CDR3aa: TSSAGGQNYGYT
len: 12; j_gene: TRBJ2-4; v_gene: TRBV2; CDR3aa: ASGDLRAQNIQY
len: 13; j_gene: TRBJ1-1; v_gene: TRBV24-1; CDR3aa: ATSDSHASNPGAF
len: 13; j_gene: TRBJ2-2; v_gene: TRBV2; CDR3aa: ASKDRTGGTGELF
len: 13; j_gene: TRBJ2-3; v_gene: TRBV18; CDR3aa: ASSPGQQRGDTQY
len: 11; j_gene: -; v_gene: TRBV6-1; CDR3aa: ASSEARATEQY
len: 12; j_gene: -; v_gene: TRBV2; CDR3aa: ASTPDPNYNEQF
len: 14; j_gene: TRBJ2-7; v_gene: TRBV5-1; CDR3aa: ASSLDGTGTLYEQY
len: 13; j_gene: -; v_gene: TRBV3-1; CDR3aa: ASSQGRVTQETQY
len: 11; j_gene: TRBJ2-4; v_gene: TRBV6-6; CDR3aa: ASSTGGGNIQY
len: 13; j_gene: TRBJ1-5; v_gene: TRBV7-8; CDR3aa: ASSPGINNNQPQH
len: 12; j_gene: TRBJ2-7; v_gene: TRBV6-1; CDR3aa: ASSGRTGWYEQY
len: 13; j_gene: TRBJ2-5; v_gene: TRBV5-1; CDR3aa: AGSLAGSATETQY
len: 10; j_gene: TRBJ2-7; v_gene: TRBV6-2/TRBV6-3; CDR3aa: ASRQNRYEQY
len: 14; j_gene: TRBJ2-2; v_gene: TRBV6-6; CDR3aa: ASRPQAGQNTGELF
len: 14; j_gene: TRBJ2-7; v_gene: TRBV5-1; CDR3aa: ASSPGAGLAGLEQY
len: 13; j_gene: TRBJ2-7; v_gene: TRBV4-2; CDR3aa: ASSQGGGPDYEQY
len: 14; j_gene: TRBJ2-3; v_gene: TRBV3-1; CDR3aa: ASSRRTGYSTDTQY
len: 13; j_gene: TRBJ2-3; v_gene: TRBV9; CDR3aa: ASSVGAGGEDTQY
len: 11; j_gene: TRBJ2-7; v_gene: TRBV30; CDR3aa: AWTRQGVYEQY
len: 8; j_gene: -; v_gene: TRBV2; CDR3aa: ASMGNEQF
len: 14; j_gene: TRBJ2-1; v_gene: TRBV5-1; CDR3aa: ASSLNGEPSYNEQF
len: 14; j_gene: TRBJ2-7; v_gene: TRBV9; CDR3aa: ASSPRGGGELHEQY
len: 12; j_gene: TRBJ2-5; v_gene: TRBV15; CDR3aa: ATSRLRGIETQY
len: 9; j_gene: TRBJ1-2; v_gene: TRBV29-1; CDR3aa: SVGSGSGYT
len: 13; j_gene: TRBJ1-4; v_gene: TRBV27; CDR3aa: ASSYGGPTNEKLF
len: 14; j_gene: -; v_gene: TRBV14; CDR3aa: ASSQDLGTAYNEQF
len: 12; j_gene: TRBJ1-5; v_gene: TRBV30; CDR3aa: AWSVGQGRQPQH
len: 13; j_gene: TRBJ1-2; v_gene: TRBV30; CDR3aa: AWTARDSFNYGYT
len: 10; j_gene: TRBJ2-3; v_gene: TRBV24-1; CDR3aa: ATSDPAYTQY
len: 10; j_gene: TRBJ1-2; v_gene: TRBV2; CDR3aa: ASSASQRGYT
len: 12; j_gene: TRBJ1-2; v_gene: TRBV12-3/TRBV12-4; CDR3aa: ASSGTYHSYGYT
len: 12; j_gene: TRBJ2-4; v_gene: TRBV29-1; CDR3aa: SVWGRGSKNIQY
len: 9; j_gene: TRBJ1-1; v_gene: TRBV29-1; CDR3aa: SVTQGAEAF
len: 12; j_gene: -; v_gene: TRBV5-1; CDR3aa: ASQTGPNSYEQY
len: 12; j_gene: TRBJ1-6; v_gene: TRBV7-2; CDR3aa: ATQRDRGGSPLH
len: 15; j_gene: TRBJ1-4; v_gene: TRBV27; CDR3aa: ASSLFGQLATNEKLF
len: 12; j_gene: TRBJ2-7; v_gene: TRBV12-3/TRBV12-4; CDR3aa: ASRLARERDEQY
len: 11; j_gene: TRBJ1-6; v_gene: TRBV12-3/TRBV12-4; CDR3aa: ASSSQAHSPLH